This is a list of T cell receptor beta chains from one sample in a study of blood T cell repertoires in COVID-19. Libraries were prepared by immunoSEQ multiplex PCR; TCRdb keeps only in-frame clonotypes and omits some of them. Here the sample spans about 410,000 clones, about 91% being singletons. Sequenced material: peripheral blood. These receptors came from a woman between 40 and 55 years old with COVID-19, enrolled during active disease. Each CDR3 is given with its conserved first and last residue. Each record gives: D gene, CDR3 length, J gene, clone size, V gene, CDR3 DNA, CDR3 protein. A D gene is named only where the DNA matches it firmly. A clone size is listed for some rows: how often the clone was seen (once, few, many), or a class if it is expanded.

d_call: .; cdr3_length: 14; j_call: TRBJ1-5; clone_size: .; v_call: TRBV9; cdr3_nt: TGTGCCAGCAGCGTCGGTCCGAGCAATCAGCCCCAGCATTTT; cdr3_aa: CASSVGPSNQPQHF
d_call: .; cdr3_length: 15; j_call: TRBJ1-4; clone_size: .; v_call: TRBV7-2; cdr3_nt: TGTGCCAGCAGCTCACAGGGCGGTGAGAATGAAAAACTGTTTTTT; cdr3_aa: CASSSQGGENEKLFF
d_call: .; cdr3_length: 17; j_call: TRBJ1-1; clone_size: .; v_call: TRBV5-5; cdr3_nt: TGTGCCAGCAGTTCCAGGTGGAATGACAGGTATAACACTGAAGCTTTCTTT; cdr3_aa: CASSSRWNDRYNTEAFF
d_call: TRBD1; cdr3_length: 11; j_call: TRBJ1-1; clone_size: .; v_call: TRBV10-3; cdr3_nt: TGTGCCGTCCTCGGGACAGCTGAAGCTTTCTTT; cdr3_aa: CAVLGTAEAFF
d_call: .; cdr3_length: 15; j_call: TRBJ2-6; clone_size: .; v_call: TRBV28; cdr3_nt: TGTGCCAGCAGCCAAGCCCGCCCCGGGGCCAACGTCCTGACTTTC; cdr3_aa: CASSQARPGANVLTF
d_call: TRBD2; cdr3_length: 14; j_call: TRBJ2-5; clone_size: .; v_call: TRBV11-2; cdr3_nt: TGTGCCAGCAGCTTTAGCGGGAGTGGAGAGACCCAGTACTTC; cdr3_aa: CASSFSGSGETQYF
d_call: TRBD1; cdr3_length: 16; j_call: TRBJ2-5; clone_size: .; v_call: TRBV18; cdr3_nt: TGTGCCAGCTCACCAAGGGACAGGGACATCCAAGAGACCCAGTACTTC; cdr3_aa: CASSPRDRDIQETQYF
d_call: .; cdr3_length: 15; j_call: TRBJ2-5; clone_size: .; v_call: TRBV27; cdr3_nt: TGTGCCAGCAGTCCCCGGGGGTCGCGGGAAGAGACCCAGTACTTC; cdr3_aa: CASSPRGSREETQYF
d_call: .; cdr3_length: 14; j_call: TRBJ2-6; clone_size: .; v_call: TRBV5-1; cdr3_nt: TGCGCCAGCAGAGGGGACTCTGGGGCCAACGTCCTGACTTTC; cdr3_aa: CASRGDSGANVLTF
d_call: .; cdr3_length: 13; j_call: TRBJ2-7; clone_size: .; v_call: TRBV27; cdr3_nt: TGTGCCAGCAGTTTCGTACAGGGTTACGAGCAGTACTTC; cdr3_aa: CASSFVQGYEQYF
d_call: .; cdr3_length: 15; j_call: TRBJ1-6; clone_size: .; v_call: TRBV13; cdr3_nt: TGTGCCAGCAGCTTTTCGGGTCCCGATAATTCACCCCTCCACTTT; cdr3_aa: CASSFSGPDNSPLHF
d_call: TRBD1; cdr3_length: 15; j_call: TRBJ1-1; clone_size: .; v_call: TRBV28; cdr3_nt: TGTGCAATCTCTTTTGGACAGGGGATGAACACTGAAGCTTTCTTT; cdr3_aa: CAISFGQGMNTEAFF
d_call: .; cdr3_length: 13; j_call: TRBJ1-5; clone_size: .; v_call: TRBV28; cdr3_nt: TGTGCCAGCAGTTTAAACTCAAATCAGCCCCAGCATTTT; cdr3_aa: CASSLNSNQPQHF
d_call: .; cdr3_length: 14; j_call: TRBJ1-5; clone_size: once; v_call: TRBV2; cdr3_nt: TGTGCCAGCAGTGATTCAACAGCTTATCAGCCCCAGCATTTT; cdr3_aa: CASSDSTAYQPQHF
d_call: .; cdr3_length: 13; j_call: TRBJ1-2; clone_size: .; v_call: TRBV12-3/TRBV12-4; cdr3_nt: TGTGCCAGCAGTCTAGACAGGCTCTATGGCTACACCTTC; cdr3_aa: CASSLDRLYGYTF
d_call: .; cdr3_length: 12; j_call: TRBJ1-1; clone_size: once; v_call: TRBV28; cdr3_nt: TGTGCCAGCAGTTTTCCGGGTCCTAGGGCTTTCTTT; cdr3_aa: CASSFPGPRAFF
d_call: .; cdr3_length: 13; j_call: TRBJ1-2; clone_size: .; v_call: TRBV11-2; cdr3_nt: TGTGCCAGCAGCCTCGGCAGGGAAAATGGCTACACCTTC; cdr3_aa: CASSLGRENGYTF
d_call: TRBD2; cdr3_length: 16; j_call: TRBJ2-1; clone_size: .; v_call: TRBV6-5; cdr3_nt: TGTGCCAGCAGTTACTCGGCTAGCGGGGCCTACAATGAGCAGTTCTTC; cdr3_aa: CASSYSASGAYNEQFF
d_call: .; cdr3_length: 15; j_call: TRBJ2-1; clone_size: .; v_call: TRBV9; cdr3_nt: TGTGCCAGCAGCGTAGGAGGAGGGCCGGCCCATGAGCAGTTCTTC; cdr3_aa: CASSVGGGPAHEQFF
d_call: .; cdr3_length: 14; j_call: TRBJ1-4; clone_size: .; v_call: TRBV6-5; cdr3_nt: TGTGCCAGCCAGGGGAGTGCGACTAATGAAAAACTGTTTTTT; cdr3_aa: CASQGSATNEKLFF
d_call: TRBD2; cdr3_length: 12; j_call: TRBJ2-5; clone_size: .; v_call: TRBV27; cdr3_nt: TGTGCCAGCAGGGGGGGAGGGGAGACCCAGTACTTC; cdr3_aa: CASRGGGETQYF
d_call: .; cdr3_length: 17; j_call: TRBJ1-3; clone_size: .; v_call: TRBV27; cdr3_nt: TGTGCCAGCAGTTCTACTCCCGGGTCCAGCTCTGGAAACACCATATATTTT; cdr3_aa: CASSSTPGSSSGNTIYF